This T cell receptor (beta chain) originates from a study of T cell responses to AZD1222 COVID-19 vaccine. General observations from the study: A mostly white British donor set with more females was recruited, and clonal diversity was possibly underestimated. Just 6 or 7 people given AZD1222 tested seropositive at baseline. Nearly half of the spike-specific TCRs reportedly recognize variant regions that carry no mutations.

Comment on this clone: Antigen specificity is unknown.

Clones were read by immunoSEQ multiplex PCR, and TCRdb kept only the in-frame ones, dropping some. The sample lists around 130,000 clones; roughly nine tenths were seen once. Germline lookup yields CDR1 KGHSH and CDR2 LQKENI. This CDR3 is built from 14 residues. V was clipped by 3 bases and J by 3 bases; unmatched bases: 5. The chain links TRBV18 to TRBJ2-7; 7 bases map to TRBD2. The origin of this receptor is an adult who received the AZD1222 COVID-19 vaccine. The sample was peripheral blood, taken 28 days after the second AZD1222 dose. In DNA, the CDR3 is TGTGCCAGCTCACCCGGATCGGGGGGCTACGAGCAGTACTTC. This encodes CASSPGSGGYEQYF. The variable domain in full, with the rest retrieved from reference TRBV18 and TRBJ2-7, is NAGVMQNPRHLVRRRGQEARLRCSPMKGHSHVYWYRQLPEEGLKFMVYLQKENIIDESGMPKERFSAEFPKEGPSILRIQQVVRGDSAAYFCASSPGSGGYEQYFGPGTRLTVT.